These 17 T cell receptor beta chains came from one sample sequenced in a study of T cells after posttransplantation cyclophosphamide. The protocol was immunoSEQ multiplex PCR, while the TCRdb copy is restricted to in-frame clones and leaves out a portion. The sample consists of 47,000 or so clones, roughly nine tenths of them appearing once. Sequenced: PBMCs. The receptors here all came from a woman aged 45-65 years in good health and a related stem cell transplant donor.

This chain links TRBV14 with TRBJ2-3; 10 bases fit TRBD2. The J segment lost 4 bases and the V segment lost 4 bases, leaving 8 bases of the junction unmatched. This CDR3 region has 16 residues. CDR1 is SGHDN, CDR2 FVKESK, per germline. The CDR3 nucleotides are TGTGCCAGCAGCCCATTGGCAGCGGGAGGGGCAGATACGCAGTATTTT. Its protein product is CASSPLAAGGADTQYF.

CDR3 bases: TGTGCCAGCAGCACGGGGACAACCCGCAATCAGCCCCAGCATTTT. It specifies CASSTGTTRNQPQHF. The genes are TRBV7-2 and TRBJ1-5; D possibly corresponds to TRBD1 (6 bases). The CDR3 consists of 15 residues. Trimming stripped 5 bases from V and 2 bases from J, with 13 bases between. Germline CDR1 reads SGHTA; CDR2 reads FQGNSA.

V is TRBV7-9 and J is TRBJ1-1; no reliable D call. The germline gives CDR1 SEHNR, CDR2 FQNEAQ (reference sequence). V was shortened by 1 base and J by 1 base, with 7 bases between the two germline ends. The CDR3 is made up of 14 amino acids. The CDR3: CASSLGGWNTEAFF. The CDR3 nucleotides are TGTGCCAGCAGCTTAGGAGGATGGAACACTGAAGCTTTCTTT.

This clone was seen a single time. The V and J genes are TRBV11-3 and TRBJ2-3, with 7 nucleotides matching TRBD2. The CDR3 consists of 16 residues. In germline, CDR1 is SGHNT, CDR2 YENEEA. With V trimmed by 1 base and J by 1 base, 5 bases remained unmatched. The CDR3 is CASSLGGGRGTDTQYF. The CDR3 coding sequence is TGTGCCAGCAGCTTAGGCGGGGGTCGAGGCACAGATACGCAGTATTTT.

CDR3 in amino acids: CASSVEPSGGETQYF. The CDR3, as DNA: TGTGCCAGCAGCGTAGAACCTAGCGGTGGAGAGACCCAGTACTTC. The chain combines TRBV9 with TRBJ2-5; 7 bases match TRBD2. The CDR3 runs 15 residues. V was pared by 0 bases and J by 4 bases, with 6 bases of the junction left unmatched. Germline V gene lookup returns CDR1 SGDLS and CDR2 YYNGEE.

The genes are TRBV28 and TRBJ2-5, with 10 positions matching TRBD2. Germline lookup yields CDR1 MDHEN and CDR2 SYDVKM. CDR3 size: 16 residues. The junction had 11 bases not matched to a gene; V was cut back by 5 bases and J by 5 bases. CDR3 nucleotides: TGTGCCAGCAGTCAGAAGCAGCGGGGGGGCCTCGAGACCCAGTACTTC. Protein product: CASSQKQRGGLETQYF.

This chain uses TRBV5-8 with TRBJ1-6; TRBD1 matches at 8 bases. Trimming cost V 7 bases and J 8 bases; bases outside gene matches: 11. Germline assignment: CDR1 SGHTS and CDR2 YDEGEE. The CDR3 covers 15 residues. CDR3 sequence: CASEGRTGTYSPLHF. DNA for the CDR3: TGTGCCAGCGAGGGAAGGACAGGGACATATTCACCCCTCCACTTT.

This clone was detected only once. This sequence joins TRBV9 and TRBJ1-2, with a possible D match to TRBD1 (5 bases). CDR1 and CDR2 from the germline V gene are SGDLS and YYNGEE. The V and J ends lost 4 bases and 0 bases respectively, with 25 bases between them. The CDR3 loop spans 19 amino acids. CDR3 region: CASSPALGTQVGTNYGYTF. The CDR3, as DNA: TGTGCCAGCAGCCCCGCTCTAGGGACTCAGGTTGGGACTAACTATGGCTACACCTTC.

This chain uses TRBV28 with TRBJ2-1; weak D call: TRBD2 (5 bases). In germline, CDR1 is MDHEN, CDR2 SYDVKM. The V gene lost 7 bases and the J gene lost 0 bases, with 10 bases spanning the gap. The CDR3 is made up of 14 amino acids. The CDR3 DNA follows: TGTGCCAGCACCGGGGTCTACTCCTACAATGAGCAGTTCTTC. Amino acids: CASTGVYSYNEQFF.

The chain is built from TRBV20-1 and TRBJ1-2; no firm D call. The CDR3 totals 11 residues. Germline V gene lookup returns CDR1 DFQATT and CDR2 SNEGSKA (reference sequence). The V gene lost 6 bases and the J gene lost 3 bases, with 8 bases spanning the gap. The CDR3 reads CSAPRDYGYTF. In DNA form, the CDR3 reads TGCAGTGCCCCGCGAGACTATGGCTACACCTTC.

Comments on this clone: Germline and junction disagree at one end, which may indicate a read error. The J gene is TRBJ2-5, the V gene TRBV30; TRBD1 might be the D (5 bases). This CDR3 is 15 amino acids long. In germline, CDR1 is GTSNPN, CDR2 SVGIG (reference sequence). The CDR3 coding sequence is TGTGCCTGGATTGGCAAGGGGAACCTCCAAAAGACCCAGTACTTC. As protein: CAWIGKGNLQKTQYF. Using reference TRBV30 and TRBJ2-5 for the parts outside the CDR3, the full variable domain is SQTIHQWPATLVQPVGSPLSLECTVEGTSNPNLYWYRQAAGRGLQLLFYSVGIGQISSEVPQNLSASRPQDRQFILSSKKLLLSDSGFYLCAWIGKGNLQKTQYFGPGTRLLVL.

V gene TRBV15 combines with J gene TRBJ2-1, with D perhaps TRBD2 (6 bases). Trimming removed 6 bases from V and 5 bases from J, with 11 bases in between. This CDR3 spans 13 amino acids. CDR1 is LNHNV, CDR2 YYDKDF, per germline (reference sequence). The CDR3 DNA sequence: TGTGCCACCAGGTCGTGGGGGGACAATGAGCAGTTCTTC. It codes for CATRSWGDNEQFF.

V and J are TRBV4-2 and TRBJ1-1; a possible D gene is TRBD1 (5 bases). Germline CDR1 is LGHNA and CDR2 is YNFKEQ. The CDR3 spans 14 residues. V lost 0 bases, J lost 3 bases, and 8 bases lay in between. CDR3 loop: CASSQDRGDTEAFF. The CDR3 DNA follows: TGTGCCAGCAGCCAAGATCGGGGGGACACTGAAGCTTTCTTT.

The chain is built from TRBV9 and TRBJ2-5, with 7 bases identical to TRBD1. The ends lost 0 bases at V and 3 bases at J; junction bases unmatched: 2. Germline CDR1 reads SGDLS; CDR2 reads YYNGEE. The CDR3 is 14 amino acids. CDR3 nucleotide sequence: TGTGCCAGCAGCGTAGTAGGGGGCAAAGAGACCCAGTACTTC. Amino acids: CASSVVGGKETQYF.

The CDR3 loop is CASILNAGGNTEAFF. In DNA form, the CDR3 reads TGTGCCAGCATCCTAAACGCGGGGGGGAACACTGAAGCTTTCTTT. V and J are TRBV2 and TRBJ1-1, with a tentative D call TRBD1 (5 bases). CDR1 and CDR2 from the germline V gene are SNHLY and FYNNEI. This CDR3 has 15 residues. Between the trimmed V and J ends, which lost 7 bases and 1 base, there was a span of 16 bases.

The chain has TRBV6-1 and TRBJ2-7, with 7 bases lining up with TRBD1. V dropped 2 bases and J dropped 3; count of bases not matched to a gene: 4. CDR3 length equals 14 residues. Germline V gene data show CDR1 as MNHNS and CDR2 as SASEGT. CDR3 nucleotide sequence: TGTGCCAGCAGTGAAAACAGGGGCTACTACGAGCAGTACTTC. This sequence encodes CASSENRGYYEQYF.

J is TRBJ2-7 and V is TRBV7-2; 9 positions match TRBD1. Per the germline V gene, CDR1 is SGHTA and CDR2 is FQGNSA. The CDR3 runs to 14 residues. V lost 2 bases and J lost 3; bases outside the gene matches: 2. CDR3 in amino acids: CASSLRTGDYEQYF. The CDR3 DNA sequence: TGTGCCAGCAGCTTACGGACAGGGGACTACGAGCAGTACTTC.